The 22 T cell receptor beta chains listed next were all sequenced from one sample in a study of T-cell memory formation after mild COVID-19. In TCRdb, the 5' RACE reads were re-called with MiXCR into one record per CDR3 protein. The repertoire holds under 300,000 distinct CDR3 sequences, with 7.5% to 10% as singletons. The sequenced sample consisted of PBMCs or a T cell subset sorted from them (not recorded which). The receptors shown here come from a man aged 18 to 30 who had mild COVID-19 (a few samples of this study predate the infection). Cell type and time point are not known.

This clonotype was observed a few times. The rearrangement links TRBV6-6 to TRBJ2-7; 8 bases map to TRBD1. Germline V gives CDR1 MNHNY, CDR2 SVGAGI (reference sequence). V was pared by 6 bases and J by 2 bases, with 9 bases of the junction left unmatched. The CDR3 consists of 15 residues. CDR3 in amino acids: CASSRPGQATYEQYF. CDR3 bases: TGTGCCAGCAGCAGACCGGGACAGGCCACCTACGAGCAGTACTTC.

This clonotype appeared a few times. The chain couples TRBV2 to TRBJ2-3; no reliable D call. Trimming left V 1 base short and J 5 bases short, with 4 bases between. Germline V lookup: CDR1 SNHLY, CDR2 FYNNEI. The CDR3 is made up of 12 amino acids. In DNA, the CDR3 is TGTGCCAGCAGTGAAGTAGGAGATACGCAGTATTTT. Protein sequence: CASSEVGDTQYF.

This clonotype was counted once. CDR3 sequence reads: CASSLRGSGVSKARADTQYF. The CDR3 nucleotides are TGCGCCAGCAGCCTCCGGGGTAGCGGGGTATCCAAGGCACGGGCAGATACGCAGTATTTT. The J gene is TRBJ2-3, the V gene TRBV5-1, with 8 bases matching TRBD2. With 4 bases clipped from V and 4 bases from J, the junction kept 23 bases outside the gene matches. Germline values: CDR1 SGHRS, CDR2 YFSETQ. The CDR3 covers 20 residues. The full variable domain, with the rest looked up from reference TRBV5-1 and TRBJ2-3, is KAGVTQTPRYLIKTRGQQVTLSCSPISGHRSVSWYQQTPGQGLQFLFEYFSETQRNKGNFPGRFSGRQFSNSRSEMNVSTLELGDSALYLCASSLRGSGVSKARADTQYFGPGTRLTVL.

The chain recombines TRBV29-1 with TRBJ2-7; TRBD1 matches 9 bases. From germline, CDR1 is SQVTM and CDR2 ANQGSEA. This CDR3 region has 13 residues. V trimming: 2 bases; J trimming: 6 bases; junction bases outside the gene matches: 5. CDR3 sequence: CSVETGQGIEQYF. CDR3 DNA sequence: TGCAGCGTTGAAACAGGACAGGGGATCGAGCAGTACTTC.

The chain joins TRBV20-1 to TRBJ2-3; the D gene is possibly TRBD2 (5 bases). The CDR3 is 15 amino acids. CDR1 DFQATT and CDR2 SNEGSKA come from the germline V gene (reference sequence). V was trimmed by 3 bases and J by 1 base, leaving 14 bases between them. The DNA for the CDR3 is TGCAGTGCTAGTCGGGGAGAATCAGGCACAGATACGCAGTATTTT. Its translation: CSASRGESGTDTQYF.

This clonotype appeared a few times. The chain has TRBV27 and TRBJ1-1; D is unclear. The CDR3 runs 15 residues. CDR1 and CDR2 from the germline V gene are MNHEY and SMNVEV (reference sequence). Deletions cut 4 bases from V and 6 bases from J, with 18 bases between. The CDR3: CASSSGTSGIPEAFF. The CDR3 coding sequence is TGTGCCAGCAGTTCAGGTACCAGCGGGATTCCTGAAGCTTTCTTT.

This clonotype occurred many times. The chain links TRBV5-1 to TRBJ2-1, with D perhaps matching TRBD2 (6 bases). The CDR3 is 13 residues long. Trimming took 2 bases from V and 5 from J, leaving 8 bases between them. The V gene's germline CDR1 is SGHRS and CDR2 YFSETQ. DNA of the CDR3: TGCGCCAGCAGCTTTGGCGGGGACAATGAGCAGTTCTTC. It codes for CASSFGGDNEQFF.

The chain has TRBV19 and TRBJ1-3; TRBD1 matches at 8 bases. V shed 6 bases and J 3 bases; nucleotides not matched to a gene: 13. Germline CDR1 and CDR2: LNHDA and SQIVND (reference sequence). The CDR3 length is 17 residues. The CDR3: CASSFIGDRGYGNTIYF. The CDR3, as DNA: TGTGCCAGTAGCTTCATCGGAGACAGGGGATATGGAAACACCATATATTTT.

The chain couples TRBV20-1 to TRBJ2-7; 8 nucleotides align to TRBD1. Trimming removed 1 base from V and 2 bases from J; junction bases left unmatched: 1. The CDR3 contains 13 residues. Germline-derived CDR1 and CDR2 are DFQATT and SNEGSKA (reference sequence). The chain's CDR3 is CSARGTGTYEQYF. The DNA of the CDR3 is TGCAGTGCTAGAGGGACAGGGACCTACGAGCAGTACTTC.

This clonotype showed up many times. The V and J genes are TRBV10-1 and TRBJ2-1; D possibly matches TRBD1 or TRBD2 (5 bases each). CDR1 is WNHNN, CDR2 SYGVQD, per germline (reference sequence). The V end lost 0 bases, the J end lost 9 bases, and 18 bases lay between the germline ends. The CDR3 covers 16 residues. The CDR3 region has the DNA TGCGCCAGCAGTGAGTCCTTGGGGGAAGGTTTTAGTGAGCAGTTCTTC. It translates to CASSESLGEGFSEQFF.

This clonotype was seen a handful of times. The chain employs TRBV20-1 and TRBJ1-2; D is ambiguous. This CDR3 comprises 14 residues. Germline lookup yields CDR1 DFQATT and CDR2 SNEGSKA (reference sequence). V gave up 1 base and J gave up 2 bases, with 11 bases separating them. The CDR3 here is CSARAPQMNYGYTF. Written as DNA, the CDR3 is TGCAGTGCTAGAGCCCCACAGATGAACTATGGCTACACCTTC.

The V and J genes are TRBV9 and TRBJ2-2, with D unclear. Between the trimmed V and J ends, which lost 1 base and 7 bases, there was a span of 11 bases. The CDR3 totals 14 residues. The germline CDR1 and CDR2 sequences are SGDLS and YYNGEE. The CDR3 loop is CASSVFGSGGELFF. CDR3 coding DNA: TGTGCCAGCAGCGTATTTGGTTCCGGCGGGGAGCTGTTTTTT.

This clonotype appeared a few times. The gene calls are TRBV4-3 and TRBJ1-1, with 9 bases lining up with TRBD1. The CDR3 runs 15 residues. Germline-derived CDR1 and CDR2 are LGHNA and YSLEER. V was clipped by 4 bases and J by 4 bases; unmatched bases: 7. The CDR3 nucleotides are TGCGCCAGCAGCCGTGAACAGGGGGCCCTCACTGAAGCTTTCTTT. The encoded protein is CASSREQGALTEAFF.

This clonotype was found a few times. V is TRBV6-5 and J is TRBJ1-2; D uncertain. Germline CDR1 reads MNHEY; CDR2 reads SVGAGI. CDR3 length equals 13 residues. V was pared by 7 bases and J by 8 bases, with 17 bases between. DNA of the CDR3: TGTGCCAGCAAAGGACTTACGTGGGTCGGCTACACCTTC. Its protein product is CASKGLTWVGYTF.

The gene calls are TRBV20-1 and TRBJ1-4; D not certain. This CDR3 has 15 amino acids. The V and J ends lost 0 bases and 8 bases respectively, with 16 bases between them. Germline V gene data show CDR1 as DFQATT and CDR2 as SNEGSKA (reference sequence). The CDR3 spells CSARDPGESREKLFF. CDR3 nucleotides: TGCAGTGCTAGAGACCCCGGTGAAAGCAGGGAAAAACTGTTTTTT.

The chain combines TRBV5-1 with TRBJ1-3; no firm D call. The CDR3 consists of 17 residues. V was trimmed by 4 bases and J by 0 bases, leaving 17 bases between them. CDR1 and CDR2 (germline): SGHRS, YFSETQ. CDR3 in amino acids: CASSAGPSLSSGNTIYF. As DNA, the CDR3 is TGCGCCAGCAGCGCCGGACCCTCCTTGAGCTCTGGAAACACCATATATTTT.

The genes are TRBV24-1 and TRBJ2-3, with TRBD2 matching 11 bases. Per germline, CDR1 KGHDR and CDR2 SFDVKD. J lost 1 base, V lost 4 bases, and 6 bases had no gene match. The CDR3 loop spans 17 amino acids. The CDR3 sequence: CATSDPGTSGRTDTQYF. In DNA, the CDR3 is TGTGCCACCAGTGACCCCGGGACTAGCGGTCGCACAGATACGCAGTATTTT.

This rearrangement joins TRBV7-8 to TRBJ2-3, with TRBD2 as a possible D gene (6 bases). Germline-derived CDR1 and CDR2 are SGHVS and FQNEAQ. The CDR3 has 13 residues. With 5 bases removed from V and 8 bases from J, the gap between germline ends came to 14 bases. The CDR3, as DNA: TGTGCCAGCAGCCCGCGGGAAGGGAGTACGCAGTATTTT. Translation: CASSPREGSTQYF.

The CDR3: CASSLRAGNNEQFF. For the CDR3, the DNA is TGCGCCAGCAGCTTGCGAGCGGGGAACAATGAGCAGTTCTTC. This chain joins TRBV5-1 and TRBJ2-1, with 7 bases identical to TRBD2. This CDR3 comprises 14 residues. Trimming at V came to 1 base and at J to 5 bases, leaving 3 bases not matched to a gene. Germline V gene data show CDR1 as SGHRS and CDR2 as YFSETQ.

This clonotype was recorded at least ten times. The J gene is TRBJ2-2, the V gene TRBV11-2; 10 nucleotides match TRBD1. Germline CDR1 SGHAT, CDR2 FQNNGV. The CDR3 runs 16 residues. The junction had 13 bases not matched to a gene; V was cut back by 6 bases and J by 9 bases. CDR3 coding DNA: TGTGCCAGCAGTCCTCGGGACAGGGGACCCCAACGGGAGCTGTTTTTT. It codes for CASSPRDRGPQRELFF.

The CDR3 DNA is TGTGCCAGCAGACCACAGGGGCTAGAGACCCAGTACTTC. It translates to CASRPQGLETQYF. The chain combines TRBV6-5 with TRBJ2-5, with 7 bases matching TRBD1. Germline trimming cut 6 bases from V and 4 bases from J; bases unmatched to any gene: 5. CDR3 length equals 13 residues. CDR1 MNHEY and CDR2 SVGAGI come from the germline V gene.

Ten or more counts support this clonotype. As DNA, the CDR3 is TGTGCCAGCAGCTTTGTTAATGAGCAGTTCTTC. Residues: CASSFVNEQFF. The chain couples TRBV7-9 to TRBJ2-1; no clear D gene. CDR1 and CDR2 (germline): SEHNR, FQNEAQ (reference sequence). Deletions cut 3 bases from V and 7 bases from J, with 4 bases between. The length of the CDR3 is 11 residues.